This is a list of T cell receptor beta chains from one sample in a study of cytomegalovirus exposure and HLA in healthy donors. The assay was immunoSEQ multiplex PCR, and TCRdb's table has in-frame clones only and misses some. The table includes fewer than 95,000 clones, 70% to 90% detected once. The sample was PBMCs. The receptor set was obtained from a man aged 18 to 29 in good health and CMV-seronegative. Both conserved end residues are part of each CDR3. Each record gives: clone size, J gene, D gene, V gene, CDR3 protein, CDR3 DNA. A D gene is named only where the DNA matches it firmly. The size field is filled for only some rows; it gives once, few, many or a size class.

>once|TRBJ2-7|TRBD1|TRBV7-6
CASSLTDRGVNEQYF
TGTGCCAGCAGCTTAACGGACAGGGGGGTCAACGAGCAGTACTTC
>NA|TRBJ1-3|NA|TRBV25-1
CASSATVSGNTIYF
TGTGCCAGCAGTGCGACAGTTTCTGGAAACACCATATATTTT
>NA|TRBJ1-1|NA|TRBV5-1
CASSFTVNTEAFF
TGCGCCAGCAGCTTTACAGTGAACACTGAAGCTTTCTTT
>few|TRBJ2-2|NA|TRBV6-1
CASSEYRVATGELFF
TGTGCCAGCAGTGAGTACAGGGTAGCCACCGGGGAGCTGTTTTTT
>NA|TRBJ2-1|TRBD2|TRBV4-2
CASSQESISGGAYNEQFF
TGTGCCAGCAGCCAAGAATCGATCAGCGGGGGGGCCTACAATGAGCAGTTCTTC
>NA|TRBJ2-5|NA|TRBV11-2
CASSLGLGETQYF
TGTGCCAGCAGCTTGGGCCTTGGGGAGACCCAGTACTTC
>NA|TRBJ1-1|NA|TRBV7-9
CASSLEIGWKVNTEAFF
TGTGCCAGCAGCTTAGAAATCGGGTGGAAGGTAAACACTGAAGCTTTCTTT
>NA|TRBJ2-6|NA|TRBV7-8
CASSVRVVGTTNVLTF
TGTGCCAGCAGCGTACGGGTCGTGGGTACGACCAACGTCCTGACTTTC
>few|TRBJ1-5|TRBD1|TRBV18
CASSPGIGTDKANQPQHF
TGTGCCAGCTCACCAGGGATAGGGACAGATAAGGCCAATCAGCCCCAGCATTTT
>NA|TRBJ1-5|TRBD1|TRBV6-5
CASSLQGAQPQHF
TGTGCCAGCAGCCTACAGGGGGCCCAGCCCCAGCATTTT
>NA|TRBJ1-2|NA|TRBV10-2
CASRTGNYGYTF
TGCGCCTCTAGAACGGGTAACTATGGCTACACCTTC
>NA|TRBJ2-7|NA|TRBV2
CASIQGKHSDEQYF
TGTGCCAGCATCCAGGGTAAACACTCCGACGAGCAGTACTTC
>NA|TRBJ1-1|NA|TRBV6-5
CASSRGRDEAFF
TGTGCCAGCAGCAGGGGCAGGGATGAAGCTTTCTTT
>NA|TRBJ2-3|NA|TRBV7-8
CASSGRKSSTDTQYF
TGTGCCAGCAGCGGCAGGAAGTCTAGCACAGATACGCAGTATTTT
>NA|TRBJ1-4|TRBD1|TRBV20-1
CSAPDREKLFF
TGCAGCGCCCCGGACAGGGAAAAACTGTTTTTT
>NA|TRBJ2-3|TRBD2|TRBV7-2
CASSFKRTSGGTDTQYF
TGTGCCAGCAGCTTCAAGAGGACTAGCGGGGGGACAGATACGCAGTATTTT
>NA|TRBJ1-1|TRBD1|TRBV19
CASSPGTGVTEAFF
TGTGCCAGTAGTCCCGGGACAGGGGTAACTGAAGCTTTCTTT
>once|TRBJ2-5|NA|TRBV19
CASSEGLQETQYF
TGTGCCAGTAGCGAGGGTCTCCAAGAGACCCAGTACTTC
>NA|TRBJ2-5|TRBD1|TRBV10-2
CASTGTGQETQYF
TGCGCCAGCACAGGGACAGGGCAAGAGACCCAGTACTTC
>NA|TRBJ1-1|NA|TRBV5-1
CASSLGGNTEAFF
TGCGCCAGCAGCTTGGGGGGCAACACTGAAGCTTTCTTT
>NA|TRBJ2-3|NA|TRBV27
CASGENTDTQYF
TGTGCCAGCGGAGAAAACACAGATACGCAGTATTTT
>NA|TRBJ2-1|TRBD2|TRBV28
CASSASGTRFNEQFF
TGTGCCAGCAGTGCCTCCGGGACTAGGTTTAATGAGCAGTTCTTC
>NA|TRBJ2-7|NA|TRBV27
CASALQGVRREQYF
TGTGCCAGTGCTTTACAGGGCGTTCGGCGCGAGCAGTACTTC
>NA|TRBJ2-5|TRBD2|TRBV5-6
CASSKGLAGNLQETQYF
TGTGCCAGCAGCAAGGGACTAGCGGGGAATTTACAAGAGACCCAGTACTTC
>NA|TRBJ1-2|NA|TRBV27
CASSSVLGAQGYTF
TGTGCCAGCAGTTCAGTCCTGGGGGCGCAAGGCTACACCTTC
>NA|TRBJ1-1|NA|TRBV6-1
CASSDSVKIPF
TGTGCCAGCAGTGACTCGGTTAAAATTCCTTTT
>NA|TRBJ1-3|NA|TRBV6-6
CASSTPGGFSGNTIYF
TGTGCCAGCAGTACCCCTGGGGGGTTCTCTGGAAACACCATATATTTT
>NA|TRBJ1-6|NA|TRBV2
CASRTKIDSPLHF
TGTGCCAGCAGGACTAAAATAGATTCACCCCTCCACTTT
>NA|TRBJ2-3|TRBD2|TRBV9
CASSVDLADITDTQYF
TGTGCCAGCAGCGTAGACCTAGCGGATATCACAGATACGCAGTATTTT
>NA|TRBJ2-1|TRBD2|TRBV5-6
CASEGLAGNEQFF
TGTGCCAGCGAGGGACTAGCGGGTAATGAGCAGTTCTTC
>NA|TRBJ1-4|TRBD1|TRBV19
CASSPDRGKATNEKLFF
TGTGCCAGTAGCCCCGACAGGGGAAAGGCAACTAATGAAAAACTGTTTTTT
>NA|TRBJ1-2|TRBD1|TRBV10-3
CAISVGTGGNYGYTF
TGTGCCATCAGTGTCGGTACAGGGGGCAACTATGGCTACACCTTC
>NA|TRBJ2-7|TRBD1|TRBV5-4
CASSSDRGEQYF
TGTGCCAGCAGCTCCGACAGGGGGGAGCAGTACTTC
>NA|TRBJ2-3|NA|TRBV5-1
CASSSEELSTDTQYF
TGCGCCAGCAGCTCTGAAGAGCTCTCCACAGATACGCAGTATTTT
>NA|TRBJ2-7|TRBD2|TRBV5-4
CASSSGGSRGLAGGREQYF
TGTGCCAGCAGCTCGGGAGGGTCTCGGGGACTAGCGGGGGGACGGGAGCAGTACTTC
>NA|TRBJ1-2|NA|TRBV4-1
CASSPGREDGYTF
TGCGCCAGCAGCCCGGGGAGGGAGGATGGCTACACCTTC
>NA|TRBJ2-1|NA|TRBV6-5
CASRRGTYNEQFF
TGTGCCAGCAGGCGCGGGACTTACAATGAGCAGTTCTTC
>NA|TRBJ1-2|NA|TRBV5-4
CASSLWLQVGYTF
TGTGCCAGCAGCTTATGGTTACAGGTTGGCTACACCTTC
>NA|TRBJ2-6|NA|TRBV4-1
CASSQPPGMLISGANVLTF
TGCGCCAGCAGCCAACCGCCCGGGATGCTGATCTCTGGGGCCAACGTCCTGACTTTC
>NA|TRBJ1-3|TRBD1|TRBV18
CASSPGQGSGNTIYF
TGTGCCAGCTCACCCGGACAGGGCTCTGGAAACACCATATATTTT